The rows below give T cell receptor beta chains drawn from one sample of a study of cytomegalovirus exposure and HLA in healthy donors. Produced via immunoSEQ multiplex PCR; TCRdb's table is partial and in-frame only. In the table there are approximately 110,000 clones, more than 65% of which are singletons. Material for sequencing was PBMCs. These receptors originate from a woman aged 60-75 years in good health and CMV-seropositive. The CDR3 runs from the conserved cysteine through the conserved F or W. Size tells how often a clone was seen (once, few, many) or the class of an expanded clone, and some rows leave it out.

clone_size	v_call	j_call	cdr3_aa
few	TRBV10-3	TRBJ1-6	CAISSGRSPLHF
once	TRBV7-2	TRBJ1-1	CASSSRRDLNTEAFF
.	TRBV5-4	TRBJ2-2	CASSPIERTGETGELFF
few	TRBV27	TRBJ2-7	CASSGRTGNEQYF
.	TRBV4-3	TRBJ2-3	CASSLQGAADTQYF
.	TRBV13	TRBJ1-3	CASSFLQGEVSGNTIYF
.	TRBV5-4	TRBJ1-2	CASSWGPLAYGYTF
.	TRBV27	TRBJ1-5	CASSLSRGSLGNQPQHF
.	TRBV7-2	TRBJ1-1	CASSPTGITEAFF
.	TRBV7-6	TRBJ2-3	CASRPAGSSTDTQYF
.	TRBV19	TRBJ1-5	CASTRTGKLQPQHF
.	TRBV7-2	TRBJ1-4	CASSGGGRANEKLFF
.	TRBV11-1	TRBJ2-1	CASRITGTSGRGEQFF
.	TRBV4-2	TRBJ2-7	CASSQNRGSYEQYF
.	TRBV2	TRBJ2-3	CASSGPRADTQYF
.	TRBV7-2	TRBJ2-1	CASSLGSGGNNEQFF
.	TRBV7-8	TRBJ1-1	CASRTTGTEAFF
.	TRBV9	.	CASSVEGGGPTGEQYF
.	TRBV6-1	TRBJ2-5	CASSAIAGALQETQYF
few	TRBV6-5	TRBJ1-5	CASSHGGGLNQPQHF
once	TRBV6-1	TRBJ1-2	CASSAIGYTF
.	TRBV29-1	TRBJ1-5	CSASRGGDQPQHF
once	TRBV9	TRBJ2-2	CASTRGDTYTGELFF
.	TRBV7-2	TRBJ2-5	CASSRTAQETQYF
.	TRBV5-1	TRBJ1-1	CASSLTPGNTEAFF
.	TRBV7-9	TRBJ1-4	CASSLLGQNEKLFF
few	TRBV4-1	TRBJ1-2	CASSPGGRGNRGNGYTF
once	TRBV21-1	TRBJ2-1	CASSKAHSAGSYNEQFF
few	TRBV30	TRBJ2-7	CAWSPPGLAGGSPYEQYF
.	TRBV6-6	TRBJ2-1	CASGQNFINEQFF
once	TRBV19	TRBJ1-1	CASRIQGTFTEAFF
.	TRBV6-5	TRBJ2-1	CASSYRSGANEQFF
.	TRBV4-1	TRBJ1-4	CASRREVADRTNEKLFF
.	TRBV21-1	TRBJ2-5	CASSKASLETQYF
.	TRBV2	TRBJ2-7	CASRGGGAGGYSYEQYF
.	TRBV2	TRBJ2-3	CASSPTRWSDTQYF
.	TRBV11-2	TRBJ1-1	CASSLVQGSTEAFF
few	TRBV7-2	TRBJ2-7	CASSLSLAGEIGPYEQYF
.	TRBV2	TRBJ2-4	CASSEYGLAGGQNIQYF
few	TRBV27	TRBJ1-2	CASSMGGSLLNGYTF
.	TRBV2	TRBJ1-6	CASKQAKSSPLHF
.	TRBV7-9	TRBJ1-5	CASSSRGGSQHF
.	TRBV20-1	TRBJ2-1	CSARSSHEQFF
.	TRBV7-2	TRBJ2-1	CASSPRPGTSGSNEQFF
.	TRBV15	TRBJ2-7	CATSREAGGNEQYF
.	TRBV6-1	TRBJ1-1	CASRGADRLNTEAFF
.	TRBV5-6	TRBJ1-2	CASSEILNYGYTF
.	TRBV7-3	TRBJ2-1	CASSLMELLAYRSSEQFF
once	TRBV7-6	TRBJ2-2	CASSPRGGTGGELFF
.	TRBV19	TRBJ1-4	CASTRFGTGENDEKLFF
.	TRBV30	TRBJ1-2	CAWSYSMGSGYTF
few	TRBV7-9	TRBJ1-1	CASRDKEGRGRNTEAFF
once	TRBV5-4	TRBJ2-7	CASSPTGVNNEQYF
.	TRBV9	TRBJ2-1	CASSVAPSGSIDEQFF
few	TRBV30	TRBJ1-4	CAWSVRTGEKLFF
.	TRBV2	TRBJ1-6	CASSEESSYNSPLHF
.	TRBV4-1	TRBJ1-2	CASSGTLGGVRYGYTF
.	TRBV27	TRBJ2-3	CASRMTSQDTQYF
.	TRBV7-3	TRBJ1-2	CASSLIGDRDGYTF